Presented here are 9 T cell receptor beta chains from one specimen sequenced in a study of T cell repertoires in cytomegalovirus infection. The antigens of these receptors remain unknown. One entry per CDR3 protein, called by TCRdb with MiXCR from the reads. The sample lists roughly 990,000 distinct CDR3 sequences, around a third occurring once. This sample comprised cultured CD8+ T cells from PBMCs, obtained from culture after CMV antigen stimulation. These receptors all stem from a human donor in good health (CMV status not recorded). Some clones in this sample may be carry-over from other donors' samples.

This clonotype was found a few times. V gene TRBV6-8 combines with J gene TRBJ2-1; the D gene is possibly TRBD1 (6 bases). The V and J ends lost 8 bases and 10 bases respectively, with 18 bases between them. The CDR3 runs 13 residues. Germline CDR1 and CDR2: MNHGY and SAAAGT. The CDR3 loop is CASYEIEGDEQFF. CDR3 bases: TGTGCCAGCTACGAGATCGAGGGGGACGAGCAGTTCTTC.

Worth noting for this clonotype: An end of the junction does not agree with germline; a read error may underlie this. V usage is TRBV7-7 and J usage is TRBJ2-1; TRBD2 agrees at 15 bases. Germline CDR1 SSHAT, CDR2 FNYEAQ (reference sequence). CDR3 size: 17 residues. The CDR3 DNA follows: TGTGCTAGCAGCCGGACTAGCGGGGGGGCTTCCTACAATGAGCAGTTCTTC. Encoded protein: CASSRTSGGASYNEQFF.

The sample holds a few counts of this clonotype. This may be a read error: a much more frequent sequence differs by one nucleotide. The gene calls are TRBV7-8 and TRBJ2-4, with 11 bases fitting TRBD2. This CDR3 region has 17 residues. In germline, CDR1 is SGHVS, CDR2 FQNEAQ. The J segment lost 1 base and the V segment lost 7 bases, leaving 9 bases of the junction unmatched. The CDR3 sequence: CASIVDIAGGAKNIQYF. DNA for the CDR3: TGTGCCAGCATCGTTGATATAGCGGGGGGGGCCAAAAACATTCAGTACTTC.

V is TRBV12-5 and J is TRBJ2-7; no clear D gene. CDR1 is LGHNT, CDR2 FRNRAP, per germline. V shed 2 bases and J shed 0 bases, with 11 bases lying between them. The CDR3 has 15 amino acids. The chain's CDR3 is CASGLKLLNSYEQYV. CDR3 nucleotides: TGTGCTAGTGGTTTGAAGCTCCTAAACTCCTACGAGCAGTACGTC.

V gene TRBV6-8 combines with J gene TRBJ2-2; 7 bases agree with TRBD1. The J segment lost 2 bases and the V segment lost 4 bases, leaving 4 bases of the junction unmatched. CDR3 length: 15 amino acids. Germline V CDR1 and CDR2: MNHGY, SAAAGT. The CDR3 protein is CASSSQGFNTGELFF. For the CDR3, the DNA is TGTGCCAGCAGTTCACAGGGGTTCAACACCGGGGAGCTGTTTTTT.

This clonotype has at least ten counts. V gene TRBV5-1 combines with J gene TRBJ1-2; D not resolved. Trimming pared 4 bases from V and 2 bases from J, leaving 15 bases between. CDR3 size: 15 residues. Germline V lookup: CDR1 SGHRS, CDR2 YFSETQ. In nucleotides, the CDR3 is TGCGCCAGCAGCAGGAGGACGGAGGTCAACTATGGCTACACCTTC. It codes for CASSRRTEVNYGYTF.

This clonotype appeared a few times. In DNA form, the CDR3 reads TGTGCCAGCAGCCCATGGACAGGGGGGATCAACACTGAAGCTTTCTTT. Its translation is CASSPWTGGINTEAFF. The gene calls are TRBV7-2 and TRBJ1-1, with 10 bases identical to TRBD1. This CDR3 spans 16 amino acids. V lost 5 bases, J lost 2 bases, and 8 bases stayed unmatched. Germline V gene data show CDR1 as SGHTA and CDR2 as FQGNSA.

This clonotype occurred a few times. The chain combines TRBV6-5 with TRBJ2-3, with TRBD1 as a possible D gene (6 bases). Germline assignment: CDR1 MNHEY and CDR2 SVGAGI. Deletions cut 2 bases from V and 1 base from J, with 10 bases between. This CDR3 has 15 residues. The CDR3 spells CASSYGGFGTDTQYF. Written as DNA, the CDR3 is TGTGCCAGCAGTTACGGGGGCTTCGGCACAGATACGCAGTATTTT.

This chain connects TRBV6-5 to TRBJ2-7, with D possibly being TRBD2 (5 bases). V shed 2 bases and J shed 9 bases, with 11 bases lying between them. The germline V gene encodes CDR1 MNHEY and CDR2 SVGAGI. The CDR3 spans 12 residues. The CDR3: CASSYAGKGQYF. The CDR3 DNA is TGTGCCAGCAGTTACGCGGGCAAGGGGCAGTACTTC.